This T cell receptor beta chain is from a study of T cells after yellow fever vaccination. Study-wide background: SMART-Seq v4 Ultra Low Input prepared libraries from low-cell fractions. Study outcomes and limitations: A small share of clonotypes appeared in both CD4 and CD8 compartments. In post-booster samples, most primary-vaccination clones reappeared (approximately 96% CD4, 75% to 90% CD8). The secondary response peaked faster, at day 5 versus 15, but was weaker.

In TCRdb, the 5' RACE reads were re-called with MiXCR into one record per CDR3 protein. The table lists 300,000 or so distinct CDR3 sequences, around 4.1% of them singletons. A word on this clonotype: Antigen: not known.

This CDR3 is 14 amino acids long. Trimming removed 3 bases at V and 5 bases at J, with 14 bases between. Germline V CDR1 and CDR2: GTSNPN, SVGIG (reference sequence). The chain has TRBV30 and TRBJ2-1, with D tentatively TRBD2 (5 bases). The receptor was derived from a man aged 18 to 29 who received the YFV17D yellow fever vaccine. The sequences come from PBMCs, collected 5 days after the yellow fever booster vaccination. CDR3 bases: TGTGCCTGGAGGATCCCGGGATCTCACAATGAGCAGTTCTTC. Its protein product is CAWRIPGSHNEQFF.